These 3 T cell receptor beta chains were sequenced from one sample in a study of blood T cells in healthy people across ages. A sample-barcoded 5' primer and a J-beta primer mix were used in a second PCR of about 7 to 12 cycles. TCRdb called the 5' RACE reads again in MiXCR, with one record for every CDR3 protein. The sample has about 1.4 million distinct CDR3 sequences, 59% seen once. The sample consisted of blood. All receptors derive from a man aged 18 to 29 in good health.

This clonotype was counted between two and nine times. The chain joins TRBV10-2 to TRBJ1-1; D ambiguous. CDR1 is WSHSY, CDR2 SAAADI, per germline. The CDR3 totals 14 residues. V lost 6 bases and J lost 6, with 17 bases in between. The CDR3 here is CASRDRQVPSEAFF. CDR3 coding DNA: TGCGCCAGCAGGGACCGCCAAGTACCATCTGAAGCTTTCTTT.

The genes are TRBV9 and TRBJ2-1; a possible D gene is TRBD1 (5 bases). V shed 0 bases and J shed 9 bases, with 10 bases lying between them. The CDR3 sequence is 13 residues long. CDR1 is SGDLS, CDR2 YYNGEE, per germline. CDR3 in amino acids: CASSVELQGEQFF. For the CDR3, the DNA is TGTGCCAGCAGCGTAGAGTTGCAGGGTGAGCAGTTCTTC.

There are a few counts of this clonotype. Written as DNA, the CDR3 is TGTGCCAGCAGTTTAAGTAGACAGAACCAAGAGACCCAGTACTTC. Translation: CASSLSRQNQETQYF. This sequence joins TRBV27 and TRBJ2-5, with a tentative D call TRBD1 (5 bases). The V gene's germline CDR1 is MNHEY and CDR2 SMNVEV (reference sequence). The V end lost 2 bases, the J end lost 0 bases, and 10 bases lay between the germline ends. CDR3 size: 15 residues.